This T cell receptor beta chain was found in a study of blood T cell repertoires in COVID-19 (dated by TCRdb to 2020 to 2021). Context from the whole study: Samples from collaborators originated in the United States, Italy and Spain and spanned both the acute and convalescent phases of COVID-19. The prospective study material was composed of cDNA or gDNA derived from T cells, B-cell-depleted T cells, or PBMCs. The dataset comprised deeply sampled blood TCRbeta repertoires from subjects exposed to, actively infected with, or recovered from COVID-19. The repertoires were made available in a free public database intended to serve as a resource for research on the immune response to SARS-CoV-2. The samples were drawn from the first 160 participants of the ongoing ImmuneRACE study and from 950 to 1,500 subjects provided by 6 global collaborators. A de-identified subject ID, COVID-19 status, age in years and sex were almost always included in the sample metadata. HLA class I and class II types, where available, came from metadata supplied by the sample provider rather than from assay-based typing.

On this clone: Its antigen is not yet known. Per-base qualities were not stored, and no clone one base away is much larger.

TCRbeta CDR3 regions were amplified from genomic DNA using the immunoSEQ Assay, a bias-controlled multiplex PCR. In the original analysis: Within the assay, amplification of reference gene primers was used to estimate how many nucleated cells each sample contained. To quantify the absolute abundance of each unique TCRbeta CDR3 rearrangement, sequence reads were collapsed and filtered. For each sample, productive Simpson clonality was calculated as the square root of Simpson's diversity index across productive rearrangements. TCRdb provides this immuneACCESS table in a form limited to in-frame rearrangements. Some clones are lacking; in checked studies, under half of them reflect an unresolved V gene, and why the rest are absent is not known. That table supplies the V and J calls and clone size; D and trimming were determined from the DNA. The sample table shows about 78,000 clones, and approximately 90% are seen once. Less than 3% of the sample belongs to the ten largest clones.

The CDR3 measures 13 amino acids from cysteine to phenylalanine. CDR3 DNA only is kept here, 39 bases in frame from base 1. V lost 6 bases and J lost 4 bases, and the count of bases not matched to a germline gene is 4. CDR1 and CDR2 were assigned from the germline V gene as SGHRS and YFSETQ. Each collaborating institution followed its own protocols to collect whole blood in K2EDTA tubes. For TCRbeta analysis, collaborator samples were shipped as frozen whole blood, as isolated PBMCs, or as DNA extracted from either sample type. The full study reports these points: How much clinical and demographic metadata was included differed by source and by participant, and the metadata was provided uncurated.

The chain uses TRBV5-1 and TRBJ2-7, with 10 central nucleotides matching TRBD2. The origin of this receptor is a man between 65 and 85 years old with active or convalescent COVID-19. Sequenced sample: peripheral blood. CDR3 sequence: CASMRAGGYEQYF. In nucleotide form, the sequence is TGCGCCAGCATGAGAGCGGGAGGGTACGAGCAGTACTTC.